Each of the 10 T cell receptor beta chains below was sequenced from the same sample in a study of cytomegalovirus exposure and HLA in healthy donors. The PCR made use of 60 Vbeta and 13 Jbeta primers. Repertoires were generated with immunoSEQ multiplex PCR, while TCRdb's copy carries only in-frame clones and drops some. The data contain about 160,000 clones, 84% of them seen just once; the ten biggest clones take up approximately 1.9%. The sequencing input was PBMCs. The receptors originated from a man aged 18-30 years in good health and CMV-seronegative.

The chain joins TRBV19 to TRBJ1-6, with D perhaps matching TRBD1 (5 bases). Per germline, CDR1 LNHDA and CDR2 SQIVND (reference sequence). V shed 6 bases and J shed 10 bases, with 10 bases lying between them. The CDR3 is 12 amino acids. This CDR3 is CASSLGGSPLHF. In nucleotides, the CDR3 is TGTGCCAGTAGCCTGGGGGGATCACCCCTCCACTTT. The variable domain in full, completed from reference TRBV19 and TRBJ1-6, reads DGGITQSPKYLFRKEGQNVTLSCEQNLNHDAMYWYRQDPGQGLRLIYYSQIVNDFQKGDIAEGYSVSREKKESFPLTVTSAQKNPTAFYLCASSLGGSPLHFGNGTRLTVT.

By share of the sample, this clone is medium-sized (0.01 to 0.1%). V gene TRBV5-1 combines with J gene TRBJ2-6, with a tentative D call TRBD2 (6 bases). The CDR3 is 14 residues long. The germline V gene has CDR1 SGHRS and CDR2 YFSETQ. The V gene lost 6 bases and the J gene lost 0 bases, with 7 bases spanning the gap. CDR3 nucleotides: TGCGCCAGCATGGGGGGCTCTGGGGCCAACGTCCTGACTTTC. Residues: CASMGGSGANVLTF.

This chain links TRBV5-4 with TRBJ2-3; D perhaps matches TRBD2 (5 bases). Germline V CDR1 and CDR2: SGHNT, YYREEE (reference sequence). V was shortened by 4 bases and J by 0 bases, with 15 bases between the two germline ends. The CDR3 totals 16 residues. CDR3 bases: TGTGCCAGCAGCCCGGGTGGAAGCGGTAGCACAGATACGCAGTATTTT. This translates into CASSPGGSGSTDTQYF.

The gene calls are TRBV19 and TRBJ2-1, with TRBD2 identical over 13 bases. Germline CDR1 LNHDA, CDR2 SQIVND (reference sequence). This CDR3 has 14 residues. After removal of 6 bases from V and 9 bases from J, the junction contained 5 bases not matched to a gene. The CDR3, as DNA: TGTGCCAGTAGGGGCACTAGCGGGAGGGGTGAGCAGTTCTTC. Translated, it gives CASRGTSGRGEQFF.

The chain links TRBV6-5 to TRBJ2-7; 7 positions match TRBD2. The V gene's germline CDR1 is MNHEY and CDR2 SVGAGI. This CDR3 spans 11 amino acids. The junction had 4 bases not matched to a gene; V was cut back by 7 bases and J by 7 bases. This CDR3 reads CASNEGGEQYF. CDR3 DNA: TGTGCCAGCAACGAGGGAGGGGAGCAGTACTTC.

This sequence joins TRBV10-3 and TRBJ2-3; 8 nucleotides match TRBD1. Germline CDR1 ENHRY, CDR2 SYGVKD. J gave up 1 base and V 5 bases, and 5 bases lay outside the gene matches. This CDR3 is built from 15 residues. The CDR3 is CAISQQGQGTDTQYF. DNA of the CDR3: TGTGCCATCAGTCAGCAGGGACAGGGCACAGATACGCAGTATTTT.

The rearrangement links TRBV15 to TRBJ2-5; 8 bases are shared with TRBD1. Trimming removed 4 bases from V and 0 bases from J; junction bases left unmatched: 4. The germline V gene has CDR1 LNHNV and CDR2 YYDKDF (reference sequence). The length of the CDR3 is 15 residues. CDR3 nucleotides: TGTGCCACCAGCACGGGACAGGAATACCAAGAGACCCAGTACTTC. This translates into CATSTGQEYQETQYF.

The CDR3 nucleotides are TGTGCCAGCAGCTCCTATCCCGGCGGGGAGCAGTTCTTC. Residues: CASSSYPGGEQFF. The rearrangement uses TRBV5-4 and TRBJ2-1; D perhaps matches TRBD2 (5 bases). Trimming cost V 3 bases and J 10 bases, with 14 bases left between them. The CDR3 loop spans 13 amino acids. Germline-derived CDR1 and CDR2 are SGHNT and YYREEE (reference sequence).

The J gene is TRBJ2-3, the V gene TRBV9, with 7 bases fitting TRBD2. Germline assignment: CDR1 SGDLS and CDR2 YYNGEE. The CDR3 totals 16 residues. The ends lost 0 bases at V and 1 base at J; junction bases unmatched: 5. CDR3 amino acids: CASSVASGGGTDTQYF. The CDR3 bases are TGTGCCAGCAGCGTAGCCTCTGGGGGGGGCACAGATACGCAGTATTTT. The full variable domain, rest sourced from reference TRBV9 and TRBJ2-3, is DSGVTQTPKHLITATGQRVTLRCSPRSGDLSVYWYQQSLDQGLQFLIQYYNGEERAKGNILERFSAQQFPDLHSELNLSSLELGDSALYFCASSVASGGGTDTQYFGPGTRLTVL.

The gene calls are TRBV7-7 and TRBJ2-1; 9 bases map to TRBD2. Looked up from germline, CDR1 is SSHAT and CDR2 is FNYEAQ (reference sequence). CDR3 length: 15 residues. V trimming: 2 bases; J trimming: 6 bases; junction bases outside the gene matches: 5. CDR3 in amino acids: CASSLSSGSRNEQFF. In DNA, the CDR3 is TGTGCCAGCAGCTTAAGTAGCGGGAGCCGCAATGAGCAGTTCTTC.